The rows below give T cell receptor beta chains drawn from one sample of a study of cytomegalovirus exposure and HLA in healthy donors. The repertoire was sequenced with immunoSEQ multiplex PCR; TCRdb's copy has only in-frame clones and lacks some. The sample lists 190,000 or so clones, roughly four fifths seen once, with 1.6% in the top ten. The sample taken for sequencing was PBMCs. These receptors were taken from a man aged 50 or older in good health and CMV-seronegative. The CDR3 runs from the conserved cysteine through the conserved F or W. The D gene is left open where the match is weak. Clone sizes are given selectively: once, few, many, or a class where the clone is expanded.

V: TRBV4-2; D: TRBD2; J: TRBJ2-7; size: -; DNA: TGTGCCAGCAGCCGAACCTCTAGCGGGGGGGCTTACGAGCAGTACTTC; CDR3: CASSRTSSGGAYEQYF
V: TRBV4-3; D: -; J: TRBJ1-3; size: -; DNA: TGCGCCAGCAGCCAAGATCATGGAGGGTACAACACCATATATTTT; CDR3: CASSQDHGGYNTIYF
V: TRBV7-9; D: TRBD2; J: TRBJ2-7; size: -; DNA: TGTGCCAGCAGTTTCAGCCCCGGGACTAGCGCGACCTACGAGCAGTACTTC; CDR3: CASSFSPGTSATYEQYF
V: TRBV28; D: TRBD2; J: TRBJ2-1; size: -; DNA: TGTGCCAGCACCCCCGCGGGAGGGCCCATCAATGAGCAGTTCTTC; CDR3: CASTPAGGPINEQFF
V: TRBV6-5; D: -; J: TRBJ2-7; size: -; DNA: TGTGCCTGTAAGGGGAACTCCTACGAGCAGTACTTC; CDR3: CACKGNSYEQYF
V: TRBV6-4; D: -; J: TRBJ1-2; size: -; DNA: TGTGCCAGCAGTGAAACAGGGTACTATGGCTACACCTTC; CDR3: CASSETGYYGYTF
V: TRBV6-4; D: -; J: TRBJ1-2; size: -; DNA: TGTGCCAGCAGTGACCCGTTGGGGAGAGGCTACACCTTC; CDR3: CASSDPLGRGYTF
V: TRBV6-6; D: -; J: TRBJ2-1; size: -; DNA: TGTGCCAGCACTCTAACAGGGCTTGCGGGTGGGAATGAGCAGTTCTTC; CDR3: CASTLTGLAGGNEQFF
V: TRBV28; D: -; J: TRBJ2-7; size: -; DNA: TGTGCCAGCAGTTCGTCCAACTCCCCCCGGTACTTC; CDR3: CASSSSNSPRYF
V: TRBV6-6; D: TRBD1; J: TRBJ2-7; size: -; DNA: TGTGCCAGCAGTTACGACAGGGCCTCCTACGAGCAGTACTTC; CDR3: CASSYDRASYEQYF
V: TRBV7-2; D: TRBD1; J: TRBJ1-5; size: -; DNA: TGTGCCAGCAGCTTATACCACCGGGACAGGGGCCAGCCCCAGCATTTT; CDR3: CASSLYHRDRGQPQHF
V: TRBV29-1; D: TRBD2; J: TRBJ2-3; size: once; DNA: TGCAGCGTAAAAAGACTAGCGGGGGGGGCAGATACGCAGTATTTT; CDR3: CSVKRLAGGADTQYF
V: TRBV4-3; D: -; J: TRBJ2-1; size: -; DNA: TGCGCCAGCAGCCAAGATACGGGAACCCGTCAGTTCTTC; CDR3: CASSQDTGTRQFF
V: TRBV19; D: -; J: TRBJ1-5; size: once; DNA: TGTTGGAGGTCCTCCCAGCCCCAGCATTTT; CDR3: CWRSSQPQHF
V: TRBV7-2; D: -; J: TRBJ2-5; size: -; DNA: TGTGCCAGCAGCTTAGCGAGGGAGACCCAGTACTTC; CDR3: CASSLARETQYF
V: TRBV2; D: TRBD1; J: TRBJ2-2; size: once; DNA: TGTGCGAGCGGACAGGCGGACAACGGCGGGGAGCTGTTTTTT; CDR3: CASGQADNGGELFF
V: TRBV7-9; D: TRBD1; J: TRBJ1-2; size: -; DNA: TGTGCCAGCAGCTTAGGAGGGACAGGAGCACTCTATGGCTACACCTTC; CDR3: CASSLGGTGALYGYTF